A single sample gave rise to the 13 T cell receptor beta chains below, sequenced in a study of identical twins. TCRdb ran MiXCR on the 5' RACE reads and lists one entry per CDR3 protein. Seen here are hundreds of thousands of distinct CDR3 sequences, roughly an eighth observed once, and the top ten hold just over 7%. The sample was also reused in another study, on yellow fever vaccine responses in identical twins.

The sequenced material came from CD8+ T cells sorted from blood. The receptor source for this set is a woman between 18 and 30 years old in good health.

This clonotype was recorded many times. This rearrangement joins TRBV20-1 to TRBJ2-3; 8 bases match TRBD2. In germline, CDR1 is DFQATT, CDR2 SNEGSKA (reference sequence). This CDR3 is built from 13 residues. With V trimmed by 5 bases and J by 6 bases, 7 bases remained unmatched. The CDR3 sequence: CSAPGRGKDTQYF. In nucleotides, the CDR3 is TGCAGTGCTCCCGGGAGGGGGAAGGATACGCAGTATTTT.

This clonotype was seen more than once but under ten times. In nucleotides, the CDR3 is TGCAGTGCTAGACCTTCGGCCACCTCGGGCACTGAAGCTTTCTTT. Translated: CSARPSATSGTEAFF. The chain carries TRBV20-1 and TRBJ1-1; the D is unclear. The V end was cut by 2 bases, the J end by 4 bases, with 17 bases between. This CDR3 is 15 amino acids long. From germline, CDR1 is DFQATT and CDR2 SNEGSKA (reference sequence).

V gene TRBV12-3 or TRBV12-4 combines with J gene TRBJ2-7; D ambiguous. The germline V and J ends were trimmed by 8 bases and 7 bases, with 18 bases remaining between them. The CDR3 sequence is 13 residues long. DNA for the CDR3: TGTGCCAGCTCACCCTATACCGTCGGGGAGCAGTACTTC. Protein sequence: CASSPYTVGEQYF.

The gene calls are TRBV3-1 and TRBJ2-2, with unresolved D. The CDR3 has 16 amino acids. Trimming removed 0 bases at V and 6 bases at J, with 14 bases between. The germline V gene encodes CDR1 LGHDT and CDR2 YNNKEL (reference sequence). The CDR3 DNA reads TGTGCCAGCAGCCAAGATTTTGCTAGTCATGCCGGGGAGCTGTTTTTT. Residues: CASSQDFASHAGELFF.

V is TRBV28 and J is TRBJ2-7; TRBD2 agrees at 8 bases. The length of the CDR3 is 15 residues. Germline CDR1 reads MDHEN; CDR2 reads SYDVKM. V lost 7 bases to trimming and J lost 2 bases; unmatched junction nucleotides: 10. CDR3 nucleotide sequence: TGTGCCAGCACCCACGGGGGGGTCGGGGCCTACGAGCAGTACTTC. It codes for CASTHGGVGAYEQYF.

The chain is built from TRBV9 and TRBJ1-1; D unclear. Germline V lookup: CDR1 SGDLS, CDR2 YYNGEE. The CDR3 extends over 13 amino acids. V was shortened by 4 bases and J by 5 bases, with 12 bases between the two germline ends. Here the CDR3 DNA reads TGTGCCAGCAGCCCTATACGGCGTACTGAAGCTTTCTTT. Amino acids: CASSPIRRTEAFF.

This clonotype was counted a few times. The chain employs TRBV2 and TRBJ2-1; weak D call: TRBD2 (6 bases). The germline V gene encodes CDR1 SNHLY and CDR2 FYNNEI. The V end lost 6 bases, the J end lost 5 bases, and 8 bases lay between the germline ends. The CDR3 sequence is 12 residues long. In DNA form, the CDR3 reads TGTGCCAGCAGGGACTACAACAATGAGCAGTTCTTC. Translating gives CASRDYNNEQFF.

This sequence joins TRBV9 and TRBJ1-4, with 11 bases lining up with TRBD1. This CDR3 spans 15 amino acids. Unmatched junction bases numbered 6, after V lost 4 bases and J lost 7 bases. The germline V gene encodes CDR1 SGDLS and CDR2 YYNGEE. Written as DNA, the CDR3 is TGTGCCAGCAGCCCCCGGACAGGGGGCGGTGAAAAACTGTTTTTT. Translating it yields CASSPRTGGGEKLFF.

The V call is TRBV5-6, the J call TRBJ2-3; D is unclear. Germline V gene lookup returns CDR1 SGHDT and CDR2 YYEEEE. Between the trimmed V and J ends, which lost 2 bases and 4 bases, there was a span of 8 bases. This CDR3 spans 13 amino acids. The CDR3 nucleotides read TGTGCCAGCAGCTTAGACGTATCAGATACGCAGTATTTT. This encodes CASSLDVSDTQYF.

The chain is built from TRBV4-1 and TRBJ2-3; 8 bases match TRBD1. Germline lookup yields CDR1 MGHRA and CDR2 YSYEKL. The V gene end was trimmed by 4 bases and the J gene end by 5 bases; junction bases not matched to a gene: 5. The CDR3 covers 14 residues. CDR3 amino acids: CASSLRTGKDTQYF. The CDR3 DNA sequence: TGCGCCAGCAGCCTTAGGACAGGGAAAGATACGCAGTATTTT.

This clonotype was observed at least ten times. The chain carries TRBV9 and TRBJ2-3; the D is unclear. This CDR3 has 11 amino acids. V was trimmed by 3 bases and J by 3 bases, leaving 2 bases between them. Germline V CDR1 and CDR2: SGDLS, YYNGEE. CDR3 protein: CASSETDTQYF. The CDR3 DNA sequence: TGTGCCAGCAGCGAGACAGATACGCAGTATTTT.

The V and J genes are TRBV10-1 and TRBJ2-2, with TRBD2 identical over 9 bases. After removal of 3 bases from V and 5 bases from J, the junction contained 10 bases not matched to a gene. Germline assignment: CDR1 WNHNN and CDR2 SYGVQD (reference sequence). CDR3 length: 17 residues. The CDR3, as DNA: TGCGCCAGCAGTGAAAAAGGGCTAGCGGGAATGACCGGGGAGCTGTTTTTT. This translates into CASSEKGLAGMTGELFF.

The chain employs TRBV15 and TRBJ2-7, with D unclear. V lost 1 base, J lost 0 bases, and 10 bases lay in between. The CDR3 consists of 15 residues. Germline V gives CDR1 LNHNV, CDR2 YYDKDF (reference sequence). CDR3 DNA sequence: TGTGCCACCAGCAGAGGGGTTAGTTACTCCTACGAGCAGTACTTC. It codes for CATSRGVSYSYEQYF.